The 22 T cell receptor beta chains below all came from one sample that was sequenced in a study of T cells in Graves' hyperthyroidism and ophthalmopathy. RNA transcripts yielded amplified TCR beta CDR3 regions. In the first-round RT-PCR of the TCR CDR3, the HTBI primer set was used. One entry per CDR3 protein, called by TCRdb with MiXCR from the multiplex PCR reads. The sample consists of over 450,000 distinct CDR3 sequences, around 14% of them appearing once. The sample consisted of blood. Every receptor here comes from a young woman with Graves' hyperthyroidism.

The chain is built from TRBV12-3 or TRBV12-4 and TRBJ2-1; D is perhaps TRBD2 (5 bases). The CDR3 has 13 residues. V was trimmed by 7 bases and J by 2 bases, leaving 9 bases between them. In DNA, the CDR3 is TGTGCCAGCATCGAGGGTCCCTACAATGAGCAGTTCTTC. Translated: CASIEGPYNEQFF.

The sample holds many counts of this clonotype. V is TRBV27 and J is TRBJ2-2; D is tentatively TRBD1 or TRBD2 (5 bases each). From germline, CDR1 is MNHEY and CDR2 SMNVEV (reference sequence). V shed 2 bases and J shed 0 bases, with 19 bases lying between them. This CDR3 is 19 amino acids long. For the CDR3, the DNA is TGTGCCAGCAGTTTACCCAGGGTTGGAGGAAACGCGAACACCGGGGAGCTGTTTTTT. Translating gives CASSLPRVGGNANTGELFF.

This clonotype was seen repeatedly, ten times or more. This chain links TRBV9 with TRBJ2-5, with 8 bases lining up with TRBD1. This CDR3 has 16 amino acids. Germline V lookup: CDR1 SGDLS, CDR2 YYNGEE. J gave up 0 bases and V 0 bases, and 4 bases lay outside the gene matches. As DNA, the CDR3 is TGTGCCAGCAGCGTAGAAACAGGGGGTTACCAAGAGACCCAGTACTTC. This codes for CASSVETGGYQETQYF.

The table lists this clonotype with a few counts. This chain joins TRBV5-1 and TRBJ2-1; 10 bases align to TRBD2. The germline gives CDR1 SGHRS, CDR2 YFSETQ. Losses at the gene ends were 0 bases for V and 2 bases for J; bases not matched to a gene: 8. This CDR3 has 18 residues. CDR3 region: CASSLAPSGRSPYNEQFF. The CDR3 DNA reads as TGCGCCAGCAGCTTGGCTCCTAGCGGGAGAAGCCCCTACAATGAGCAGTTCTTC.

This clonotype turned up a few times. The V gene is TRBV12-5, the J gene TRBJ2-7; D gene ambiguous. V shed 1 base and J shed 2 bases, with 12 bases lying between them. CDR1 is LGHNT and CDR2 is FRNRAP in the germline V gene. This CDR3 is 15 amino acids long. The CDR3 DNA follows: TGTGCTAGTGGTTTGGCACTCAACCCGCCCTACGAGCAGTACTTC. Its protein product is CASGLALNPPYEQYF.

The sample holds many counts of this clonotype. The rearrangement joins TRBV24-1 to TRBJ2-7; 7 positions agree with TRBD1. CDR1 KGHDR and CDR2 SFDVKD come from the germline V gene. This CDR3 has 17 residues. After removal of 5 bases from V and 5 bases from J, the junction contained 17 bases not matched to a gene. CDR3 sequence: CATSGAPRQGRVDEQYV. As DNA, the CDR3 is TGTGCCACCAGTGGCGCCCCCCGACAGGGAAGGGTTGACGAGCAGTACGTC.

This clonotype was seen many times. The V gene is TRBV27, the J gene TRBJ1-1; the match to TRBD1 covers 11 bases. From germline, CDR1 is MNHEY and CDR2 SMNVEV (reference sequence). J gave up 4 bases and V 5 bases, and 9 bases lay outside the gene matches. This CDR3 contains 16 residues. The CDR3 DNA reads TGTGCCAGCAGTGCACGGACAGGGGGCTGGGGCACTGAAGCTTTCTTT. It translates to CASSARTGGWGTEAFF.

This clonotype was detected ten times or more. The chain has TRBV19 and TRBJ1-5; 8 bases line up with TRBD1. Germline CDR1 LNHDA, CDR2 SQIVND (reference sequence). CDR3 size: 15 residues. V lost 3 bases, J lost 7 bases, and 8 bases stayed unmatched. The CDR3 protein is CASSMAGRGPQPQHF. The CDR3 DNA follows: TGTGCCAGTAGTATGGCGGGCAGGGGGCCCCAGCCCCAGCATTTT.

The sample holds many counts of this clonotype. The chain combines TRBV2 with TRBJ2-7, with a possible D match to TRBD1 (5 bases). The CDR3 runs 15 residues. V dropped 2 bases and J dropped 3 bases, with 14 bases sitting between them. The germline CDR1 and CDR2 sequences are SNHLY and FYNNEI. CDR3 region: CASSEIFGQLYEQYF. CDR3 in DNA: TGTGCCAGCAGTGAAATATTCGGACAACTCTACGAGCAGTACTTC.

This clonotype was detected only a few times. CDR3 amino acids: CASSSTQGYEQYV. DNA of the CDR3: TGTGCCAGCAGCAGCACACAGGGGTACGAGCAGTACGTC. The chain is built from TRBV4-2 and TRBJ2-7, with 7 nucleotides matching TRBD1. The CDR3 has 13 amino acids. The V and J ends lost 5 bases and 4 bases, in that order; junction bases with no gene match: 5. Germline values: CDR1 LGHNA, CDR2 YNFKEQ.

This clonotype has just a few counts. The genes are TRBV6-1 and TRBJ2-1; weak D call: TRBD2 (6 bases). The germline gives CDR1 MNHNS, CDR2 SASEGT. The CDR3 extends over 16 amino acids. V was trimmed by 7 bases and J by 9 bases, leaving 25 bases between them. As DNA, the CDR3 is TGTGCCAGCATTCCCTCGGGGACTTCGGGGCGGGGTGAGCAGTTCTTC. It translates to CASIPSGTSGRGEQFF.

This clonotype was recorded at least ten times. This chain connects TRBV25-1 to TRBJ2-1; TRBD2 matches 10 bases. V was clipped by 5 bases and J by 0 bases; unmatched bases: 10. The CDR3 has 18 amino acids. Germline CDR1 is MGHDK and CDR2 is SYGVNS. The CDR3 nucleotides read TGTGCCAGCAGTCTAAGCGGGAGGGTCCTTAGCTCCTACAATGAGCAGTTCTTC. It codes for CASSLSGRVLSSYNEQFF.

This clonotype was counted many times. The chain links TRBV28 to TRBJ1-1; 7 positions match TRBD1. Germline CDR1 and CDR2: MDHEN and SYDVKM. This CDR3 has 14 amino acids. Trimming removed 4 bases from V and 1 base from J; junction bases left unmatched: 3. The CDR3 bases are TGTGCCAGCAGTTCGGGACAGTCGAACACTGAAGCTTTCTTT. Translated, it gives CASSSGQSNTEAFF.

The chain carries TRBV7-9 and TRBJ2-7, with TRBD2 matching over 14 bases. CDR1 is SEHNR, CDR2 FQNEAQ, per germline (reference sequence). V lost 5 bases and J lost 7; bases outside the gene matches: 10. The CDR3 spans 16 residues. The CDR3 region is CASSVTGLAGAREQYF. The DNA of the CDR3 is TGTGCCAGCAGCGTGACGGGACTAGCGGGAGCAAGAGAGCAGTACTTC.

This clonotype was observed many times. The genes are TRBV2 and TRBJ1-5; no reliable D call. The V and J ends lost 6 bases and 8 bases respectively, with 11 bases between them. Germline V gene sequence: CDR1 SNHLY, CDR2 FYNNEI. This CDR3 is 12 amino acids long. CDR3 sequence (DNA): TGTGCCAGCAGCCCCCCAAGAAAGCCCCAGCATTTT. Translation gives CASSPPRKPQHF. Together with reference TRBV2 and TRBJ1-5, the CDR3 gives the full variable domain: EPEVTQTPSHQVTQMGQEVILRCVPISNHLYFYWYRQILGQKVEFLVSFYNNEISEKSEIFDDQFSVERPDGSNFTLKIRSTKLEDSAMYFCASSPPRKPQHFGDGTRLSIL.

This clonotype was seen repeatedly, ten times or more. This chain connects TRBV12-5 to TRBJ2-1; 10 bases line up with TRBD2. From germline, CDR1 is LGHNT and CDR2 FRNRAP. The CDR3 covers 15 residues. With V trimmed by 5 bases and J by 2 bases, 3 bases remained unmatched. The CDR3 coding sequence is TGTGCTAGTGGTACTGGACTAGCGGCCTACAATGAGCAGTTCTTC. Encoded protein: CASGTGLAAYNEQFF.

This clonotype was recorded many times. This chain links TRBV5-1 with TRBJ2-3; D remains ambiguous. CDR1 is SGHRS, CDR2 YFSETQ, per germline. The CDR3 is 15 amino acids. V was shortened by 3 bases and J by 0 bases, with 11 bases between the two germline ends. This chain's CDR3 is CASSWGNPSTDTQYF. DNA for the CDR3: TGCGCCAGCAGCTGGGGTAACCCTAGCACAGATACGCAGTATTTT. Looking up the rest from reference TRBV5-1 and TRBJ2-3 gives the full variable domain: KAGVTQTPRYLIKTRGQQVTLSCSPISGHRSVSWYQQTPGQGLQFLFEYFSETQRNKGNFPGRFSGRQFSNSRSEMNVSTLELGDSALYLCASSWGNPSTDTQYFGPGTRLTVL.

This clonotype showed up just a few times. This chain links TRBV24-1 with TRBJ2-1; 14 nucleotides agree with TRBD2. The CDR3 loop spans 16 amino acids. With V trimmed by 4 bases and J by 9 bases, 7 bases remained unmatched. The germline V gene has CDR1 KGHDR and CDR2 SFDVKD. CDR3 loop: CATSDPGTSGGGEQFF. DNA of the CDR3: TGTGCCACCAGTGACCCCGGGACTAGCGGGGGAGGTGAGCAGTTCTTC.

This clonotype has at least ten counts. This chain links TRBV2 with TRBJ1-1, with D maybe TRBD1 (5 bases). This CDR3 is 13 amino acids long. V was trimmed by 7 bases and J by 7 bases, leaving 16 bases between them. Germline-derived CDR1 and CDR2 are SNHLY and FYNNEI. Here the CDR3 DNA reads TGTGCCAGCATCCTTGGACGGGGGGGTGAAGCTTTCTTT. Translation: CASILGRGGEAFF.

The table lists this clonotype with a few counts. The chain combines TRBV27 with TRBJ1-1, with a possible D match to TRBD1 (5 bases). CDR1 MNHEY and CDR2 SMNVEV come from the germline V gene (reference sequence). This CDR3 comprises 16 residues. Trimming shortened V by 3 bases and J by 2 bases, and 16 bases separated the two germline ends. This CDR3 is CASSFRQGERNTEAFF. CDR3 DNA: TGTGCCAGCAGTTTCCGGCAGGGAGAGAGAAACACTGAAGCTTTCTTT.

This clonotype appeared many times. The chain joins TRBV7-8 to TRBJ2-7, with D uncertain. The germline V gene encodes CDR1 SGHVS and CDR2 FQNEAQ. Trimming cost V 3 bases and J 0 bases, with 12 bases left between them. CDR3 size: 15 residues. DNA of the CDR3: TGTGCCAGCAGCTTCGACTTAGGGCGCTCCTACGAGCAGTACGTC. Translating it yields CASSFDLGRSYEQYV.

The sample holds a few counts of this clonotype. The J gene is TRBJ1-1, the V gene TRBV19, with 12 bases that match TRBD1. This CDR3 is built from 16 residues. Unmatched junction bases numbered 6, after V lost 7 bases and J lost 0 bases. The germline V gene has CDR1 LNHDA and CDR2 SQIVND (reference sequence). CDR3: CASIAGTGGVNTEAFF. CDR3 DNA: TGTGCCAGTATCGCGGGGACAGGGGGCGTGAACACTGAAGCTTTCTTT.